This T cell receptor beta chain came from a study of cytomegalovirus exposure and HLA in healthy donors (dated by TCRdb to the late 2010s). Study-wide context: An earlier analysis of approximately 640 of the donors reported 250 to 350 Gb of sequence data and 117 million unique TCR beta sequences from about 179 million T cells. The study profiled the T cell repertoires of 500 to 800 subjects by immunosequencing and related them to cytomegalovirus serostatus. In a later genetic analysis, genome-wide SNP genotypes for about 60% of the 666 donors were used, and that subset was treated as a discovery cohort. Of the 300 to 450 genotyped donors, about 80% fell in the genetic ancestry cluster associated with self-reported Caucasian donors. In an earlier analysis of 587 of the donors, high-throughput TCR beta sequencing was used to judge whether each TCR beta V gene segment behaved as functional or pseudogenic. Every discovery cohort repertoire had been produced on one sequencing platform. A later analysis re-analyzed previously published TCR beta repertoires from 500 to 700 donors and added high-resolution HLA genotyping to study TCR occurrence patterns. Rather than drawing on any new phenotypic data, the later analysis identified candidate immune exposures from TCR beta sequences and the way those sequences occurred across donors. Typing coverage differed by locus: A, B, C, DRB1 and DQB1 were typed in about 620-640 donors, DQA1 in 500 to 550, DPA1 in some 610, and DPB1 in just under 490. Among 350 to 400 genotyped donors of the cohort, an average of approximately 250,000 unique TCR beta nucleotide sequences were sequenced per donor, roughly 20% of them non-productive. An early release that covered more than 550 HLA-typed donors contained 300 to 350 gigabases of sequencing data and tens of millions of unique TCR sequences. HLA typing included class I and class II loci at four-digit resolution. The study was designed to test whether signatures of past pathogen exposure could be identified by cataloging public T cell receptors. To predict cytomegalovirus infection status, the study brought together high-throughput TCR immunosequencing, statistical association of individual TCRs with disease status, and machine learning. A separate validation cohort of over a hundred different subjects was used in addition to the roughly 700-subject first cohort. Donor age, sex, ethnicity and CMV serostatus were compiled alongside the repertoire data. About five DR-DQ haplotypes were handled as single units for association and clustering because linkage in the cohort was strong. The study at large found these results: Across donors, most TCR sequences were observed very rarely, whereas some public TCRs were present in many individuals. Some IMGT-functional V segments, including TRBV6-2 and TRBV6-3, could not be told apart with the 87-base-pair reads, so those segments were excluded. The sequencing pipeline was judged likely to have produced a cluster of highly shared sequence variants as a technical artifact. Over 15 rarely observed V segments, including chromosome 9 orphons, were excluded from the earlier analysis of several hundred of the donors because counts were too low. A later analysis found that HLA-associated TCR beta chains were more clonally expanded and had lower generation probabilities than equally common non-associated chains. Specific HLA alleles were associated with 18,000 or so TCR beta sequences at a false discovery rate of 0.05 in a later analysis. CMV serostatus was the only immune exposure information available for the cohort. This cohort had only TCR beta chains sequenced, and the lack of alpha or paired-chain data limited which features could be detected. A later genetic analysis associated a missense DCLRE1C variant with V-gene and J-gene trimming of TCR beta chains, and an independent cohort replicated the association. Several of the top co-occurrence clusters appeared to be linked to parvovirus B19, influenza, CMV and Epstein-Barr virus, according to a later analysis. Because HLA typing was unavailable for some donors at each locus, only the typed subset was used in association tests. In both the original and validation cohorts, the classifier was reported to diagnose cytomegalovirus status with high specificity and sensitivity. Most CMV-associated TCR beta chains appeared to be HLA-restricted in a later analysis, and the HLA associations seemed to be driven largely by CMV exposure. In vitro tests confirmed that a few of the cytomegalovirus-associated TCR beta chains recognize cytomegalovirus antigens. It was suggested by the authors that the approach could potentially be generalized to other disease states and immunological phenotypes. In an earlier analysis of about 550 of the donors, most TCR beta V segments were observed in productive rearrangements about 87% or about 30% of the time, broadly matching IMGT annotations. Linkage disequilibrium might explain the correlated functional status among segregating V segments, but an unknown experimental factor could not be excluded. A further reported finding was that TCR beta sequences accurately predicted the HLA-A and HLA-B alleles for most subjects in the first cohort. Sequencing depth was assumed to be roughly uniform across donors in the presence/absence analyses, though that assumption may not hold. Compared with the approximately 720-donor mean, donors in an Asian-associated ancestry cluster had fewer N-insertions in productive TCRs, according to a later genetic analysis. Strong co-occurrence of HLA alleles, especially DR and DQ, made assigning TCR associations to individual alleles difficult. In a later analysis, the rate of TCR association differed among HLA loci, with DRB1 alleles having the most associated TCRs and HLA-C alleles having the fewest. The study listed 164 TCR beta chains as associated with cytomegalovirus.

The cohort comprised 550 to 700 healthy bone marrow donors. At the time of sampling, all cohort members were nominally healthy, though unrecorded immune exposures were likely present. The donor tested CMV seropositive and was one of the 289 seropositive cohort members. Each donor provided a peripheral blood sample, and peripheral blood mononuclear cells were used for TCR beta sequencing. Genomic DNA was extracted from the blood cell samples with the Qiagen DNeasy Blood Extraction Kit. Inclusive of the bounding cysteine and phenylalanine, the CDR3 is 14 residues long. Of all the DNA, just the CDR3 is kept, 42 bases in frame from base 1. As encoded in the germline V gene, CDR1 is MGHRA while CDR2 is YSYEKL. The junction shows trimming of 4 bases on V and 5 bases on J, and the gene matches do not reach 4 bases of it. Only one count was recorded for this clone. Its specific antigen is unknown. Base-call qualities are not available, and no considerably larger clone is one nucleotide away.

Library creation used the immunoSEQ multiplex PCR assay. For the multiplex PCR, a mixture combining 60 forward primers for TCR Vbeta segments and 13 reverse primers for TCR Jbeta segments was used. The CDR3 region of rearranged TCR beta genes was amplified from genomic DNA with a multiplex PCR assay. The Illumina HiSeq System was used to sequence the amplified TCR beta libraries as 87-base-pair reads. As for the original processing: In a later analysis, roughly 80 million unique TCR beta chains were counted across the roughly 610 repertoires, and roughly 11 million of these chains were shared by at least two donors. Raw reads were error-corrected and collapsed into unique sequences by a nearest-neighbor algorithm in which closely related sequences were merged to remove PCR and sequencing errors. V, D and J gene segments were assigned by aligning CDR3 sequences to IMGT reference sequences. For a sequence to be retained, a match of at least six nucleotides to both a V gene segment and a J gene segment was required. Rearrangements were classified as productive when the CDR3 lacked stop codons and remained in frame with V and J, and all other rearrangements were classified as non-productive. CDR3 was defined according to IMGT convention as the region running from the second conserved V-encoded cysteine to the conserved J-encoded phenylalanine. The earlier analysis of 587 of the donors excluded sequences that lacked an unambiguous match to a single V gene segment. An earlier analysis of almost 600 of the donors classified V segments as functional when productive rearrangements were above 56.7% and as segregating when the standard deviation between donors was above 5%. To diagnose cytomegalovirus status from the catalog of TCR beta chain sequences, a statistical classification framework was built. In a later analysis, V and J genes were assigned by comparing TCR nucleotide sequences against IMGT/GENE-DB human TR gene sequences. The TCRdist pipeline was used in a later analysis to assign CDR3 sequences and most-parsimonious VDJ recombination scenarios. A later analysis defined each TCR beta chain by its CDR3 amino acid sequence plus V-gene family, and excluded reads lacking a unique V-gene family. In a later analysis, around 650 highly shared, low-generation-probability nucleotide sequences were removed to address suspected cross-contamination and a sequencing artifact. A later analysis calculated a clonal expansion index for each public chain from normalized within-repertoire ranks of inferred template counts. In a later analysis, generation probabilities were computed using a VDJ recombination model fitted to out-of-frame rearrangements, and the results were checked against IGoR. A later analysis scored TCR-TCR, TCR-HLA and TCR-CMV co-occurrence with hypergeometric tests, applying a repertoire-size bias correction to TCR pairs. False discovery rates were estimated in a later analysis by permuting HLA or CMV assignments 20 times. In a later analysis, co-occurring TCRs were grouped with DBSCAN, and TCRdist sequence similarity was added when clustering was performed within HLA-allele-positive subsets. Co-occurrence clustering excluded repertoires with fewer than 30,000 or more than 120,000 public chains, plus five with anomalous nucleotide sharing. Drawn from immuneACCESS, this table holds only the in-frame rearrangements with V and J called that TCRdb kept. Clones are partly lost; checked studies trace under half to an unresolved V gene and leave the rest unexplained. That table furnishes V, J and clone size, whereas the DNA furnished D and trimming. Across this sample there are approximately 160,000 clones, with about four fifths seen only once. The ten largest clones capture about 1.6% of the sample.

The receptor comes from a girl aged 10-17 years in good health and CMV-seropositive. This sequence uses TRBV4-1 and TRBJ1-4, and 7 bases in between align with TRBD1. Sequencing was performed on PBMCs. The CDR3 in this case is CASSLDRVNEKLFF. The sequenced DNA: TGCGCCAGCAGCCTCGACAGGGTAAATGAAAAACTGTTTTTT.